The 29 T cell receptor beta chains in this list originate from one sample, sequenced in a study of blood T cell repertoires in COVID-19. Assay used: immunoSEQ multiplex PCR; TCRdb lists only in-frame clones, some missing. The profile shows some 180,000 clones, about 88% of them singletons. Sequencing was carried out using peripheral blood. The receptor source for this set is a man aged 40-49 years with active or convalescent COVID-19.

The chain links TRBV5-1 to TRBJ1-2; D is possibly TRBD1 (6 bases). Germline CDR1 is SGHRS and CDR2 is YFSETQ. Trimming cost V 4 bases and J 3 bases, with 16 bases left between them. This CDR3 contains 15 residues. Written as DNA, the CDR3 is TGCGCCAGCAGCGCCAAGAGGGGGGGAGACTATGGCTACACCTTC. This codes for CASSAKRGGDYGYTF. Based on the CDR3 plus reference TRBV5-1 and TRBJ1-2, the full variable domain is KAGVTQTPRYLIKTRGQQVTLSCSPISGHRSVSWYQQTPGQGLQFLFEYFSETQRNKGNFPGRFSGRQFSNSRSEMNVSTLELGDSALYLCASSAKRGGDYGYTFGSGTRLTVV.

CDR3 protein: CATIVSDRGKGTGELFF. The CDR3 DNA sequence: TGTGCCACCATTGTCAGCGACAGGGGCAAGGGCACCGGGGAGCTGTTTTTT. The genes are TRBV2 and TRBJ2-2, with 8 bases lining up with TRBD1. The germline CDR1 and CDR2 sequences are SNHLY and FYNNEI. This CDR3 comprises 17 residues. Trimming took 10 bases from V and 4 from J; bases not matched to a gene: 17.

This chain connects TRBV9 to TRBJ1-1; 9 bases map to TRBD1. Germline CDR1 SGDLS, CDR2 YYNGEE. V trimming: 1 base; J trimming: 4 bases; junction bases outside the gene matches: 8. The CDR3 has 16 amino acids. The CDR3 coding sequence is TGTGCCAGCAGCGTACAAATCGGGACAGGGACCACTGAAGCTTTCTTT. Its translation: CASSVQIGTGTTEAFF. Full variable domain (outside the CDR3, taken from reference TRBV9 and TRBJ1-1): DSGVTQTPKHLITATGQRVTLRCSPRSGDLSVYWYQQSLDQGLQFLIQYYNGEERAKGNILERFSAQQFPDLHSELNLSSLELGDSALYFCASSVQIGTGTTEAFFGQGTRLTVV.

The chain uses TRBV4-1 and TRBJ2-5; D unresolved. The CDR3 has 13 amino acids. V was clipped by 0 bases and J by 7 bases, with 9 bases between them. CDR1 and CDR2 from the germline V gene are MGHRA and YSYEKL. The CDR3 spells CASSQDPPGTQYF. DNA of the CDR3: TGCGCCAGCAGCCAAGATCCGCCCGGGACCCAGTACTTC.

CDR3 bases: TGTGCCAGTAGTATCGTTCCGGGGGAAAAACTGTTTTTT. It yields the protein CASSIVPGEKLFF. The chain recombines TRBV19 with TRBJ1-4; unclear D gene. V lost 3 bases and J 8 bases, leaving 10 bases between the germline ends. The CDR3 loop spans 13 amino acids. Germline CDR1 is LNHDA and CDR2 is SQIVND (reference sequence).

CDR3 sequence (DNA): TGTGCCAGCAGTGTGACAGGGAAATCGGTGACTGAAGCTTTCTTT. It yields the protein CASSVTGKSVTEAFF. V and J are TRBV2 and TRBJ1-1, with TRBD1 identical over 7 bases. CDR1 SNHLY and CDR2 FYNNEI come from the germline V gene. V shed 4 bases and J 5 bases; nucleotides not matched to a gene: 10. The CDR3 runs 15 residues. The complete variable domain, with remaining parts taken from reference TRBV2 and TRBJ1-1, reads EPEVTQTPSHQVTQMGQEVILRCVPISNHLYFYWYRQILGQKVEFLVSFYNNEISEKSEIFDDQFSVERPDGSNFTLKIRSTKLEDSAMYFCASSVTGKSVTEAFFGQGTRLTVV.

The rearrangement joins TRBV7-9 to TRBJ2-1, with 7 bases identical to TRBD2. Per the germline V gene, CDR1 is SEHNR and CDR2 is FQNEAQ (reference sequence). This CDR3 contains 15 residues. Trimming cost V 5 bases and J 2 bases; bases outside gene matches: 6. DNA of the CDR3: TGTGCCAGCAGCATGGGACTAACGACCTACAATGAGCAGTTCTTC. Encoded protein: CASSMGLTTYNEQFF.

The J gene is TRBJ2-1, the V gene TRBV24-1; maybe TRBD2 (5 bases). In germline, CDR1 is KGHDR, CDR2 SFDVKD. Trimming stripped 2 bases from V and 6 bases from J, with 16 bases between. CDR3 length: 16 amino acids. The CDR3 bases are TGTGCCACCAGTGATTACACAGCGGACCGGGGCAATGAGCAGTTCTTC. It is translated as CATSDYTADRGNEQFF.

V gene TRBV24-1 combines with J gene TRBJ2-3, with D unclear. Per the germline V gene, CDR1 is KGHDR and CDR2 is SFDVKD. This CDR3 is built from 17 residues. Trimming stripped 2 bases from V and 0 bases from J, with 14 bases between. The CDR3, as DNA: TGTGCCACCAGTGATTCACGTTCGGGTTCTAGCACAGATACGCAGTATTTT. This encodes CATSDSRSGSSTDTQYF.

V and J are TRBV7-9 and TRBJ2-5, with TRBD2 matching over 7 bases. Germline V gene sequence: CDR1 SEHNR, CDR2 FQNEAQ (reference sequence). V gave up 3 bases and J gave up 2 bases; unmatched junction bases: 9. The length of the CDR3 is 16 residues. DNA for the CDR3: TGTGCCAGCAGCTTTTCGACGGGGGGTCGACAAGAGACCCAGTACTTC. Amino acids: CASSFSTGGRQETQYF.

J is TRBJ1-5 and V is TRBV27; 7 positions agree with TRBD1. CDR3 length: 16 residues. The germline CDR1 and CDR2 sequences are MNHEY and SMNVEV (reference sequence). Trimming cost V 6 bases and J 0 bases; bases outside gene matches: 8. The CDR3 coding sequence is TGTGCCAGCAGCCAGGGACAGATCTATAGCAATCAGCCCCAGCATTTT. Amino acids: CASSQGQIYSNQPQHF.

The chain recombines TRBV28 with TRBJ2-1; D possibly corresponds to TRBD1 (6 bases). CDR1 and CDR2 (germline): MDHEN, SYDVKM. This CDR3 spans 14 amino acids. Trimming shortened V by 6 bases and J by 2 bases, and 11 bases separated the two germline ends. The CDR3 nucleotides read TGTGCCAGCAGGAGGGACAAGACCTACAATGAGCAGTTCTTC. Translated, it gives CASRRDKTYNEQFF.

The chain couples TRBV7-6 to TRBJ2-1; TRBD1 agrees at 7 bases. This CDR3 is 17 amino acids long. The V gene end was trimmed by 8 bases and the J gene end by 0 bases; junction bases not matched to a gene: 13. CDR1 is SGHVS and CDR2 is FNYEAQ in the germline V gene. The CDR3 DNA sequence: TGTGCCAGCGGGAAGGGGGCTAGCAGAAGCTCCTACAATGAGCAGTTCTTC. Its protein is CASGKGASRSSYNEQFF. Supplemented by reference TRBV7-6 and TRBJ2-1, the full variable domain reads GAGVSQSPRYKVTKRGQDVALRCDPISGHVSLYWYRQALGQGPEFLTYFNYEAQQDKSGLPNDRFSAERPEGSISTLTIQRTEQRDSAMYRCASGKGASRSSYNEQFFGPGTRLTVL.

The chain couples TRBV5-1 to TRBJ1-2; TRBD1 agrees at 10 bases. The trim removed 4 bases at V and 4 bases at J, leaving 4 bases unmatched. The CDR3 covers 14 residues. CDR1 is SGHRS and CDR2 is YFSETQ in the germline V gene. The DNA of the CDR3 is TGCGCCAGCAGCGGGGGACAGGGGTTCTATGGCTACACCTTC. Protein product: CASSGGQGFYGYTF.

The CDR3, as DNA: TGTGCCAGCTCACCAAGCCCAGGCCCTGGAAACACCATATATTTT. It is translated as CASSPSPGPGNTIYF. This chain connects TRBV18 to TRBJ1-3; D unclear. The V end lost 2 bases, the J end lost 2 bases, and 10 bases lay between the germline ends. This CDR3 spans 15 amino acids. Per germline, CDR1 KGHSH and CDR2 LQKENI.

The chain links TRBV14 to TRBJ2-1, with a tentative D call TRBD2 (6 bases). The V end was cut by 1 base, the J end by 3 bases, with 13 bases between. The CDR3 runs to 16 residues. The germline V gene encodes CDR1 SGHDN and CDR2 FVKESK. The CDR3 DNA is TGTGCCAGCAGCCAAGCCGGGGCGGGATTCTACAATGAGCAGTTCTTC. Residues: CASSQAGAGFYNEQFF.

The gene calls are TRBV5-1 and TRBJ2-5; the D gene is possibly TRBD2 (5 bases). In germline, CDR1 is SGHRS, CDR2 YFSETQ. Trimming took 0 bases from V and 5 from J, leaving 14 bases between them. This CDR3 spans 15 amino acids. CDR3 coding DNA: TGCGCCAGCAGCTTGGGGGGAAATCGAGGGGAGACCCAGTACTTC. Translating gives CASSLGGNRGETQYF.

The CDR3 here is CASSQKSQVQKLFF. The CDR3 region has the DNA TGTGCCAGCAGCCAGAAGTCACAGGTCCAAAAACTGTTTTTT. The chain uses TRBV3-1 (or the pseudogene TRBV3-2) and TRBJ1-4, with D tentatively TRBD1 (5 bases). CDR3 length: 14 residues. Per the germline V gene, CDR1 is LGHDT and CDR2 is YNNKEL (reference sequence). The V gene lost 3 bases and the J gene lost 9 bases, with 14 bases spanning the gap.

CDR3 residues: CASSLSSQRGDTGELFF. CDR3 bases: TGTGCCAGCAGCTTGTCAAGTCAGCGGGGGGACACCGGGGAGCTGTTTTTT. The chain employs TRBV5-4 and TRBJ2-2; 9 bases fit TRBD2. Per germline, CDR1 SGHNT and CDR2 YYREEE (reference sequence). The ends lost 1 base at V and 3 bases at J; junction bases unmatched: 7. This CDR3 spans 17 amino acids. Looking up the rest from reference TRBV5-4 and TRBJ2-2 gives the full variable domain: ETGVTQSPTHLIKTRGQQVTLRCSSQSGHNTVSWYQQALGQGPQFIFQYYREEENGRGNFPPRFSGLQFPNYSSELNVNALELDDSALYLCASSLSSQRGDTGELFFGEGSRLTVL.

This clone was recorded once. The CDR3 here is CASRTDDRSEAFF. For the CDR3, the DNA is TGCGCCAGTAGGACAGACGATCGATCCGAAGCTTTCTTT. The chain is built from TRBV5-1 and TRBJ1-1, with D maybe TRBD1 (6 bases). The V gene's germline CDR1 is SGHRS and CDR2 YFSETQ. The CDR3 consists of 13 residues. Trimming pared 8 bases from V and 8 bases from J, leaving 19 bases between.

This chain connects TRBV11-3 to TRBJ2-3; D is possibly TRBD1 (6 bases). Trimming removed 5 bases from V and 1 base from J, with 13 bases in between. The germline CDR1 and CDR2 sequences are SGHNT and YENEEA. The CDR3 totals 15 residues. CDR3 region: CASSQDSIGTDTQYF. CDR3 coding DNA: TGTGCCAGCAGCCAGGACAGCATCGGCACAGATACGCAGTATTTT.

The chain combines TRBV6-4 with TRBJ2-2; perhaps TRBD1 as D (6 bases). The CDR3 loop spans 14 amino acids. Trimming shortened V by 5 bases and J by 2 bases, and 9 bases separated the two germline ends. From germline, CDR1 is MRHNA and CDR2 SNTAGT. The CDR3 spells CASSKDSNTGELFF. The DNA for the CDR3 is TGTGCCAGCAGTAAGGACAGCAACACCGGGGAGCTGTTTTTT.

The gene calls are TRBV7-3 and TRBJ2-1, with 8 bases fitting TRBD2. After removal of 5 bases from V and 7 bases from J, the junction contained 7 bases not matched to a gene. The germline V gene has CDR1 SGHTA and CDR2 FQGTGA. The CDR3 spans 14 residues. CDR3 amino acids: CASSPSGGKNEQFF. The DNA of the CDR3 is TGTGCCAGCAGCCCAAGCGGGGGTAAGAATGAGCAGTTCTTC.

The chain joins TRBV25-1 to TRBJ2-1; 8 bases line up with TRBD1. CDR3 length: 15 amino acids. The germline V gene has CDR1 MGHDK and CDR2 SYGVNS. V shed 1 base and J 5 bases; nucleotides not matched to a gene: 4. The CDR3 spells CASSELRTGNNEQFF. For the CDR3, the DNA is TGTGCCAGCAGTGAATTGAGGACAGGGAACAATGAGCAGTTCTTC.

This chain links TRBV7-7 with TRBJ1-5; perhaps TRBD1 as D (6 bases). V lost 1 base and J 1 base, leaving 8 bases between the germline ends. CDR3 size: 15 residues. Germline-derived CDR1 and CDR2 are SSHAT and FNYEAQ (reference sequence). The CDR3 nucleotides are TGTGCCAGCAGCTTAGATGGACAGAGCAATCAGCCCCAGCATTTT. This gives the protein CASSLDGQSNQPQHF.

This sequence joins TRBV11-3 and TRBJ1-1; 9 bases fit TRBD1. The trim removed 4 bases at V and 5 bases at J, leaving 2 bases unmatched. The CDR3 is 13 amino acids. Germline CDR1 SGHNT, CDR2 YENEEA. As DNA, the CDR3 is TGTGCCAGCAGCTGGGACAGGGAAACTGAAGCTTTCTTT. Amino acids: CASSWDRETEAFF.

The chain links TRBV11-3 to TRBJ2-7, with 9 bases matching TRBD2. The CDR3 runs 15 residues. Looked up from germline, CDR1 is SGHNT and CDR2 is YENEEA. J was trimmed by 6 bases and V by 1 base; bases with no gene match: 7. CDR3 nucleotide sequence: TGTGCCAGCAGCTTAGGTAGCGGGAGCTTTTCCGAGCAGTACTTC. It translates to CASSLGSGSFSEQYF.

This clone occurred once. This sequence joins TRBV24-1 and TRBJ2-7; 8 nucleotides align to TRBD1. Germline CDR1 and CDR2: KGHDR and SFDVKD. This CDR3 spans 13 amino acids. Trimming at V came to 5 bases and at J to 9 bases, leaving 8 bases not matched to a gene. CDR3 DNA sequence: TGTGCCACCAGTGCCCTTGGACAGGGACGGCAGTACTTC. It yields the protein CATSALGQGRQYF.

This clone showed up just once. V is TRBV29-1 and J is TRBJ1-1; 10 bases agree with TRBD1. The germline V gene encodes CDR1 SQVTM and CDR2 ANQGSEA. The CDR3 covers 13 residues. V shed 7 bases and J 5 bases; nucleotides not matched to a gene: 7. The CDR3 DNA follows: TGCAGCGGGGACAGGGGTAGGGGAACTGAAGCTTTCTTT. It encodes CSGDRGRGTEAFF.